The 14 T cell receptor beta chains listed next were all sequenced from one sample in a study of control samples from healthy donors and cancer patients. Using immunoSEQ multiplex PCR, the repertoire was profiled, and TCRdb retains in-frame clones only, with some absent. The sample has 190,000 or so clones, about 93% seen once. Sequenced: blood. The receptor set was obtained from a man aged 18-30 years in good health.

The gene calls are TRBV4-1 and TRBJ1-5; TRBD1 matches 8 bases. Per the germline V gene, CDR1 is MGHRA and CDR2 is YSYEKL. The CDR3 runs to 16 residues. J was trimmed by 0 bases and V by 2 bases; bases with no gene match: 3. DNA of the CDR3: TGCGCCAGCAGCCAACGGACAGGGAATAGCAATCAGCCCCAGCATTTT. Encoded protein: CASSQRTGNSNQPQHF.

The chain joins TRBV6-4 to TRBJ2-1, with TRBD2 identical over 11 bases. CDR3 size: 15 residues. V was clipped by 4 bases and J by 4 bases; unmatched bases: 3. Germline assignment: CDR1 MRHNA and CDR2 SNTAGT. CDR3 coding DNA: TGTGCCAGCAGTGTAGCGGGGGGGCCGTACAATGAGCAGTTCTTC. Its translation: CASSVAGGPYNEQFF.

The V gene is TRBV7-8, the J gene TRBJ2-1, with D possibly matching TRBD2 (5 bases). The CDR3 is 23 amino acids. Germline V lookup: CDR1 SGHVS, CDR2 FQNEAQ. V was clipped by 5 bases and J by 0 bases, with 35 bases between them. The CDR3 protein is CASSPRGHGRLSSRVSSYNEQFF. The CDR3 DNA is TGTGCCAGCAGCCCCCGGGGTCACGGAAGGCTGAGCTCGCGGGTCAGCTCCTACAATGAGCAGTTCTTC.

V and J are TRBV7-8 and TRBJ1-1; D is perhaps TRBD1 (5 bases). V dropped 9 bases and J dropped 3 bases, with 14 bases sitting between them. From germline, CDR1 is SGHVS and CDR2 FQNEAQ. The CDR3 is made up of 13 amino acids. The CDR3 region is CASGGEKDTEAFF. DNA for the CDR3: TGTGCCAGTGGAGGGGAAAAAGACACTGAAGCTTTCTTT.

The rearrangement joins TRBV9 to TRBJ2-7; no definite D call. Trimming left V 0 bases short and J 2 bases short, with 18 bases between. The V gene's germline CDR1 is SGDLS and CDR2 YYNGEE. The CDR3 sequence is 17 residues long. The CDR3 region is CASSVEDSGPVTYEQYF. Written as DNA, the CDR3 is TGTGCCAGCAGCGTAGAAGATTCAGGCCCTGTCACCTACGAGCAGTACTTC.

The chain uses TRBV4-2 and TRBJ2-7; D call uncertain. The CDR3 runs to 15 residues. Germline CDR1 LGHNA, CDR2 YNFKEQ. V was cut by 0 bases and J by 4 bases, with 13 bases left in between. The CDR3, as DNA: TGTGCCAGCAGCCAAGATCACGGCAGTTTTTACGAGCAGTACTTC. Translated: CASSQDHGSFYEQYF.

This chain uses TRBV14 with TRBJ2-4; 7 bases fit TRBD1. The junction had 10 bases not matched to a gene; V was cut back by 0 bases and J by 8 bases. The CDR3 loop spans 16 amino acids. Per germline, CDR1 SGHDN and CDR2 FVKESK. This CDR3 is CASSQDTTGVGDIQYF. CDR3 nucleotides: TGTGCCAGCAGCCAAGACACCACAGGGGTTGGGGACATTCAGTACTTC. Together with reference TRBV14 and TRBJ2-4, the CDR3 gives the full variable domain: EAGVTQFPSHSVIEKGQTVTLRCDPISGHDNLYWYRRVMGKEIKFLLHFVKESKQDESGMPNNRFLAERTGGTYSTLKVQPAELEDSGVYFCASSQDTTGVGDIQYFGAGTRLSVL.

The chain recombines TRBV19 with TRBJ1-2, with 7 bases lining up with TRBD1. This CDR3 is built from 14 residues. Trimming cost V 4 bases and J 4 bases; bases outside gene matches: 6. Germline values: CDR1 LNHDA, CDR2 SQIVND (reference sequence). This CDR3 is CASSRQGEGYGYTF. CDR3 DNA sequence: TGTGCCAGTAGTAGACAGGGAGAGGGCTATGGCTACACCTTC.

The rearrangement joins TRBV5-4 to TRBJ2-1, with 8 bases lining up with TRBD2. Trimming took 4 bases from V and 2 from J; bases not matched to a gene: 8. The germline gives CDR1 SGHNT, CDR2 YYREEE (reference sequence). The CDR3 spans 16 residues. DNA of the CDR3: TGTGCCAGCAGCCACAAACTCGGGGGGGCCTACAATGAGCAGTTCTTC. This translates into CASSHKLGGAYNEQFF.

The chain couples TRBV30 to TRBJ1-5; no firm D call. Germline CDR1 and CDR2: GTSNPN and SVGIG (reference sequence). The CDR3 extends over 16 amino acids. Trimming stripped 0 bases from V and 6 bases from J, with 18 bases between. The CDR3 spells CAWSVRGIEATQPQHF. CDR3 DNA: TGTGCCTGGAGTGTACGCGGGATTGAAGCTACTCAGCCCCAGCATTTT.

This clone was observed a single time. The chain recombines TRBV24-1 with TRBJ1-1; D may be TRBD1 (6 bases). CDR1 is KGHDR and CDR2 is SFDVKD in the germline V gene. The CDR3 runs to 13 residues. The V gene lost 7 bases and the J gene lost 6 bases, with 14 bases spanning the gap. The CDR3 DNA is TGTGCCACCAGCCGCCAGGGGTCACCTGAAGCTTTCTTT. It is translated as CATSRQGSPEAFF.

The chain recombines TRBV5-1 with TRBJ1-1; D gene uncertain. Germline CDR1 is SGHRS and CDR2 is YFSETQ. This CDR3 is 15 amino acids long. The ends were cut back, 5 bases at V and 4 bases at J, with 18 bases in the middle. DNA for the CDR3: TGCGCCAGCAGTTACCAGGTGACTAAGAGCACTGAAGCTTTCTTT. Translating it yields CASSYQVTKSTEAFF.

This CDR3 reads CASGLVGNSGANVLTF. In DNA form, the CDR3 reads TGTGCTAGTGGTTTGGTAGGGAACTCTGGGGCCAACGTCCTGACTTTC. This chain uses TRBV12-5 with TRBJ2-6; D ambiguous. V lost 0 bases to trimming and J lost 0 bases, with 6 bases between them. This CDR3 contains 16 residues. From germline, CDR1 is LGHNT and CDR2 FRNRAP.

CDR3 sequence (DNA): TGTGCCAGCAGCTTGGGCAGTCTTGAAGCTTTCTTT. Its translation: CASSLGSLEAFF. The chain recombines TRBV5-4 with TRBJ1-1; no definite D call. Trimming shortened V by 0 bases and J by 7 bases, and 7 bases separated the two germline ends. Germline assignment: CDR1 SGHNT and CDR2 YYREEE (reference sequence). CDR3 length equals 12 residues.